Below, 6 T cell receptor beta chains from the same sample are listed, as sequenced in a study of T cell responses to AZD1222 COVID-19 vaccine. The assay was immunoSEQ multiplex PCR, and TCRdb's table has in-frame clones only and misses some. The profile covers about 130,000 clones, with about 90% appearing a single time and about 10% taken by the ten largest. Sequencing was performed on peripheral blood, taken on day 0 of AZD1222 vaccination. The receptors stem from an adult in good health.

This clone was counted once. This chain links TRBV3-1 (or the pseudogene TRBV3-2) with TRBJ2-3, with 11 bases aligning to TRBD2. V shed 9 bases and J 0 bases; nucleotides not matched to a gene: 5. CDR1 is LGHDT, CDR2 YNNKEL, per germline (reference sequence). The CDR3 consists of 15 residues. The CDR3 coding sequence is TGTGCCAGTGGATGGACTAGCGGGAGCACAGATACGCAGTATTTT. Translating it yields CASGWTSGSTDTQYF.

This clone was seen a single time. This chain links TRBV11-2 with TRBJ1-1, with 7 bases matching TRBD1. The J segment lost 5 bases and the V segment lost 5 bases, leaving 8 bases of the junction unmatched. Germline V lookup: CDR1 SGHAT, CDR2 FQNNGV. The CDR3 runs 14 residues. The CDR3 region is CASSASNRGTEAFF. The CDR3 DNA sequence: TGTGCCAGCAGCGCAAGCAACAGGGGTACTGAAGCTTTCTTT.

The gene calls are TRBV5-1 and TRBJ1-3, with 8 bases matching TRBD1. V was pared by 4 bases and J by 2 bases, with 8 bases of the junction left unmatched. The CDR3 loop spans 16 amino acids. Germline V gene sequence: CDR1 SGHRS, CDR2 YFSETQ. In DNA form, the CDR3 reads TGCGCCAGCAGCGCGGCAAGACAGGGGCCTGGAAACACCATATATTTT. It is translated as CASSAARQGPGNTIYF.

The chain combines TRBV5-4 with TRBJ2-1, with TRBD2 matching 7 bases. After removal of 0 bases from V and 2 bases from J, the junction contained 11 bases not matched to a gene. This CDR3 has 18 amino acids. Germline-derived CDR1 and CDR2 are SGHNT and YYREEE (reference sequence). As DNA, the CDR3 is TGTGCCAGCAGCTTGGGGGGAACCGGGACTAACACCTACAATGAGCAGTTCTTC. Amino acid sequence: CASSLGGTGTNTYNEQFF.

This clone was picked up a small number of times. A junction boundary mismatches the germline segment, possibly from a read error. The chain couples TRBV7-7 to TRBJ2-2, with TRBD2 identical over 12 bases. The CDR3 sequence is 17 residues long. The germline V gene encodes CDR1 SSHAT and CDR2 FNYEAQ (reference sequence). The CDR3 loop reads CASSPDILAGGPGELFF. CDR3 DNA sequence: TGTGCTAGCAGTCCCGATATACTAGCGGGAGGCCCCGGGGAGCTGTTTTTT.

This sequence joins TRBV4-2 and TRBJ2-3; 13 nucleotides match TRBD2. The CDR3 loop spans 18 amino acids. CDR1 is LGHNA and CDR2 is YNFKEQ in the germline V gene. The V and J ends lost 1 base and 0 bases, in that order; junction bases with no gene match: 4. CDR3 region: CASSQGTSGRASTDTQYF. In DNA form, the CDR3 reads TGTGCCAGCAGCCAAGGAACTAGCGGGAGGGCTAGCACAGATACGCAGTATTTT.